One and the same sample provided the 8 T cell receptor beta chains below, sequenced in a study of T cells in Graves' hyperthyroidism and ophthalmopathy. Amplification yielded TCR beta CDR3 regions, with RNA transcripts as the source. During a first-round RT-PCR of the TCR CDR3, the HTBI primer set was used. TCRdb re-analysed the multiplex PCR reads in MiXCR, keeping a single row per CDR3 protein. This sample has just under 750,000 distinct CDR3 sequences, with 35% found just once. The sample comprised blood. Receptor source: a woman aged 40 to 49 with Graves' hyperthyroidism.

Many counts were recorded for this clonotype. The J gene is TRBJ1-1, the V gene TRBV20-1; TRBD1 might be the D (5 bases). Germline V CDR1 and CDR2: DFQATT, SNEGSKA (reference sequence). The length of the CDR3 is 14 residues. Trimming shortened V by 1 base and J by 1 base, and 10 bases separated the two germline ends. The CDR3 nucleotides are TGCAGTGCTAGAGGGGACTGGGGGAACACTGAAGCTTTCTTT. Residues: CSARGDWGNTEAFF.

A remark on this clonotype: Because the CDR3 is missing its conserved closing phenylalanine or tryptophan, this is likely a read error. The V gene is TRBV20-1, the J gene TRBJ1-5; D remains unclear. The germline V and J ends were trimmed by 6 bases and 4 bases, with 10 bases remaining between them. The CDR3 spans 12 residues. Looked up from germline, CDR1 is DFQATT and CDR2 is SNEGSKA (reference sequence). Written as DNA, the CDR3 is TGCAGTGCAACACCGGGGAATCAGCCCCAGCATATT. Encoded protein: CSATPGNQPQHI.

In regard to this clonotype: A junction boundary mismatches the germline segment, possibly from a read error. The gene calls are TRBV20-1 and TRBJ2-2; 8 nucleotides align to TRBD2. The length of the CDR3 is 14 residues. The germline gives CDR1 DFQATT, CDR2 SNEGSKA (reference sequence). As DNA, the CDR3 is TGCAGTGCTAGTCGGGGGGGTAGGACCGGGGAGCTGCTTTTT. It encodes CSASRGGRTGELLF.

This clonotype was observed many times. The CDR3 region has the DNA TGTGCCAGCCACCCAGCACAGGACAATCAGCCCCAGCATTTT. It is translated as CASHPAQDNQPQHF. The J gene is TRBJ1-5, the V gene TRBV6-5, with D maybe TRBD1 (5 bases). V was cut by 8 bases and J by 3 bases, with 14 bases left in between. Germline V gives CDR1 MNHEY, CDR2 SVGAGI. The CDR3 extends over 14 amino acids.

The chain couples TRBV29-1 to TRBJ1-6; no clear D gene. The CDR3 runs to 15 residues. Trimming removed 4 bases at V and 0 bases at J, with 10 bases between. Germline assignment: CDR1 SQVTM and CDR2 ANQGSEA. CDR3 sequence: CSVAETGSYNSPLHF. The CDR3 bases are TGCAGCGTTGCGGAGACTGGCTCCTATAATTCACCCCTCCACTTT.

The chain carries TRBV6-1 and TRBJ1-5; 9 bases agree with TRBD1. Germline V gene data show CDR1 as MNHNS and CDR2 as SASEGT. The V gene end was trimmed by 6 bases and the J gene end by 4 bases; junction bases not matched to a gene: 10. This CDR3 contains 16 residues. In DNA, the CDR3 is TGTGCCAGCAGAGCGCCGGGACAGGGTGTTAATCAGCCCCAGCATTTT. Residues: CASRAPGQGVNQPQHF.

The chain combines TRBV19 with TRBJ1-5; no clear D. CDR3 length equals 13 residues. Looked up from germline, CDR1 is LNHDA and CDR2 is SQIVND (reference sequence). Trimming removed 10 bases at V and 0 bases at J, with 10 bases between. The CDR3 here is CATREDSNQPQHF. For the CDR3, the DNA is TGTGCCACTAGGGAAGATAGCAATCAGCCCCAGCATTTT.

The chain has TRBV7-2 and TRBJ2-7; 11 nucleotides match TRBD2. Looked up from germline, CDR1 is SGHTA and CDR2 is FQGNSA. With 3 bases clipped from V and 6 bases from J, the junction kept 7 bases outside the gene matches. The CDR3 sequence is 15 residues long. This CDR3 is CASSFETSGVFEQYF. Here the CDR3 DNA reads TGTGCCAGCAGCTTCGAGACTAGCGGGGTCTTCGAGCAGTACTTC.